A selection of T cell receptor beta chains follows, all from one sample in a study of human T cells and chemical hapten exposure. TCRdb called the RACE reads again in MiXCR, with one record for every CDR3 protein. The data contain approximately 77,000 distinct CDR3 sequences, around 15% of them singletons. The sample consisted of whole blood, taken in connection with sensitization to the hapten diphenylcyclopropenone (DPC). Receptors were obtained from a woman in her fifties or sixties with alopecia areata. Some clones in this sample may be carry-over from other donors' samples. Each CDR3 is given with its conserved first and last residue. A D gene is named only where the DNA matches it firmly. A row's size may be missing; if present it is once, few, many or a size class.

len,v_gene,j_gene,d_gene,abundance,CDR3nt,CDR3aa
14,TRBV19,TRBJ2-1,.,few,TGTGCCAGTAGTCCCTCCCGAGGGCCTAATGAGCAGTTCTTC,CASSPSRGPNEQFF
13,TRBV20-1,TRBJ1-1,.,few,TGCAGTGCTAGTGTACAAATGAACACTGAAGCTTTCTTT,CSASVQMNTEAFF
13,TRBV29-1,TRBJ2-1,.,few,TGCAGCAAAATCGAGCTCGAGAGTTCTGAGCAGTTCTTC,CSKIELESSEQFF
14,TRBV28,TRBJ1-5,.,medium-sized,TGTGCCAGCACCCTACGAGGGACTTATCAGCCCCAGCATTTT,CASTLRGTYQPQHF
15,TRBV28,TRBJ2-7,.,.,TGTGCCAGCAGTTTTAGCCGGTACCCTCCCTACGAGCAGTACTTC,CASSFSRYPPYEQYF
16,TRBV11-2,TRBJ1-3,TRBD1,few,TGTGCCAGCAGCTTAGACCAGGGGGCGCACGGAAACACCATATATTTT,CASSLDQGAHGNTIYF
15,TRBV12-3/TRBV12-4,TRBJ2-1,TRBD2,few,TGTGCCAGCAGATTAGGGACTAGCGGGATCAATGAGCAGTTCTTC,CASRLGTSGINEQFF
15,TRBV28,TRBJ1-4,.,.,TGTGCCAGCAGCCCCACCGGGACCCTCCGGGAAAAACTGTTTTTT,CASSPTGTLREKLFF
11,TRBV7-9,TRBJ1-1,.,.,TGTGCCAGCTCTATGAACACTGAAGCTTTCTTT,CASSMNTEAFF
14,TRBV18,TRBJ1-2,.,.,TGTGCCAGCTCACCTACCGTCAGGGACTATGGCTACACCTTC,CASSPTVRDYGYTF
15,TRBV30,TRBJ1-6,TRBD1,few,TGTGCCTGGATGAGGGACAGGGGCAATAATTCACCCCTCCACTTT,CAWMRDRGNNSPLHF
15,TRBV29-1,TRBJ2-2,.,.,TGCAGTGTTGAGAAGACACCCGCGAACACCGGGGAGCTGTTTTTT,CSVEKTPANTGELFF
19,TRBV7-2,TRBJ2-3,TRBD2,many,TGTGCCAGCAGCTTCGCCGCGGGACTAGCGGCCATTAGCACAGATACGCAGTATTTT,CASSFAAGLAAISTDTQYF
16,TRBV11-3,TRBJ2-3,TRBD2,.,TGTGCCAGCAGCGGAGGGACTAGCGGGCGCACAGATACGCAGTATTTT,CASSGGTSGRTDTQYF
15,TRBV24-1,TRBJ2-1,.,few,TGTGCCACCAGTGATCCCCAAACAGGGATCAATGAGCAGTTCTTC,CATSDPQTGINEQFF
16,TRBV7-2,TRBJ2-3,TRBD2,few,TGTGCCAGCAGCCCTAGCGGGAGGGCCAATACAGATACGCAGTATTTT,CASSPSGRANTDTQYF
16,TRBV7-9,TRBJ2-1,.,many,TGTGCCAGCAGCTCAACTGACAGGTCTTCCTACAATGAGCAGTTCTTC,CASSSTDRSSYNEQFF
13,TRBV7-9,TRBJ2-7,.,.,TGTGCCAGCAGCAACCGACAGATCTACGAGCAGTACTTC,CASSNRQIYEQYF
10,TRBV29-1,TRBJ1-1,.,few,TGCAGCGTCGGGGACACTGAAGCTTTCTTT,CSVGDTEAFF
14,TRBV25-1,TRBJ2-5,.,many,TGTGCCAGCAGTGATCCGGGGGATCTAGAGACCCAGTACTTC,CASSDPGDLETQYF
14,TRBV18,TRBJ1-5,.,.,TGTGCCAGCTCACCGCAAACAGGTAATCAGCCCCAGCATTTT,CASSPQTGNQPQHF
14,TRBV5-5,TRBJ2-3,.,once,TGTGCCAGCAGCTTGATGGCCGCCACAGATACGCAGTATTTT,CASSLMAATDTQYF
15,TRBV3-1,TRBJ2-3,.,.,TGTGCCAGCAGCCAAGAGGAGGGTGAATGGGATACGCAGTATTTT,CASSQEEGEWDTQYF
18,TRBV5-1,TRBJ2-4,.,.,TGCGCCAGCAGATCGGGGGCGAGCGTGATCGAAGCCAAAAACATTCAGTACTTC,CASRSGASVIEAKNIQYF
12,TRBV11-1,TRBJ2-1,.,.,TGTGCCAGCAGCCTGAACTACAATGAGCAGTTCTTC,CASSLNYNEQFF
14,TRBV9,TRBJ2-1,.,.,TGTGCCAGCAGCGTAGGTAGGGGCTACAATGAGCAGTTCTTC,CASSVGRGYNEQFF